The 29 T cell receptor beta chains below were found in one sample sequenced in a study of T cells in Graves' hyperthyroidism and ophthalmopathy. The CDR3 regions of TCR beta were amplified from RNA transcripts. An initial round of RT-PCR targeting the TCR CDR3 relied on the HTBI primer set. MiXCR, applied by TCRdb to the multiplex PCR reads, yields one record per CDR3 protein. The top ten hold almost 35% of the sample, which has some 370,000 distinct CDR3 sequences, about 15% seen once. Sequenced input: blood. The receptors here all came from a woman in her thirties with Graves' hyperthyroidism that later progressed to Graves' ophthalmopathy.

At least ten counts were recorded for this clonotype. This chain uses TRBV28 with TRBJ2-7; TRBD1 might be the D (6 bases). The ends were cut back, 10 bases at V and 2 bases at J, with 15 bases in the middle. There are 13 residues in the CDR3. Germline V gene sequence: CDR1 MDHEN, CDR2 SYDVKM. The CDR3 reads CATLKEGAYEQYF. The CDR3 nucleotides read TGTGCCACCCTCAAAGAGGGGGCCTACGAGCAGTACTTC.

The chain combines TRBV5-8 with TRBJ1-2; the match to TRBD1 covers 10 bases. The J segment lost 2 bases and the V segment lost 4 bases, leaving 17 bases of the junction unmatched. The CDR3 is 19 residues long. CDR1 is SGHTS, CDR2 YDEGEE, per germline. The CDR3 DNA reads TGTGCCAGCAGCCCCAAATCTCGGGACAGGGGACTTAGAAACTATGGCTACACCTTC. Its protein is CASSPKSRDRGLRNYGYTF.

This clonotype was seen ten or more times. V usage is TRBV6-2 or TRBV6-3 and J usage is TRBJ2-5; 7 nucleotides line up with TRBD2. The germline V gene has CDR1 MNHEY and CDR2 SVGEGT. V shed 10 bases, J shed 7 bases, and the junction held 21 bases outside the gene matches. The CDR3 runs 16 residues. In nucleotides, the CDR3 is TGTGCCACCACACTAGGGTTGCGGGAGATTAGTTGGACCCAGTACTTC. This sequence encodes CATTLGLREISWTQYF.

In this sample, this clonotype turned up a few times. The chain has TRBV5-1 and TRBJ2-2; D tentatively reads TRBD1 or TRBD2 (6 bases each). The CDR3 length is 16 residues. Germline CDR1 reads SGHRS; CDR2 reads YFSETQ. Trimming cost V 0 bases and J 6 bases, with 15 bases left between them. CDR3 sequence: CASSLASGATSGELFF. In nucleotides, the CDR3 is TGCGCCAGCAGCTTGGCCTCGGGGGCCACTTCCGGGGAGCTGTTTTTT.

V and J are TRBV12-3 or TRBV12-4 and TRBJ1-1, with 8 positions matching TRBD1. This CDR3 has 14 amino acids. Trimming at V came to 6 bases and at J to 4 bases, leaving 7 bases not matched to a gene. CDR3 residues: CASSRGQGLTEAFF. In DNA, the CDR3 is TGTGCCAGCAGCCGAGGACAGGGTCTCACTGAAGCTTTCTTT.

This clonotype was found many times. V and J are TRBV7-9 and TRBJ2-7, with 7 bases that match TRBD1. CDR1 SEHNR and CDR2 FQNEAQ come from the germline V gene (reference sequence). The junction had 14 bases not matched to a gene; V was cut back by 3 bases and J by 3 bases. CDR3 length: 17 residues. In nucleotides, the CDR3 is TGTGCCAGCAGCTTTTTAACCCCGCTGACAGGGAACTACGAGCAGTACTTC. Amino acid sequence: CASSFLTPLTGNYEQYF.

This chain uses TRBV12-3 or TRBV12-4 with TRBJ2-3, with 7 bases that match TRBD1. CDR3 length equals 15 residues. V lost 4 bases to trimming and J lost 0 bases; unmatched junction nucleotides: 4. CDR3 protein: CASSSGQTSTDTQYF. CDR3 coding DNA: TGTGCCAGCAGTTCGGGACAGACAAGCACAGATACGCAGTATTTT.

The V call is TRBV5-4, the J call TRBJ2-7; D is perhaps TRBD1 (5 bases). V was trimmed by 1 base and J by 2 bases, leaving 13 bases between them. Germline assignment: CDR1 SGHNT and CDR2 YYREEE (reference sequence). The CDR3 spans 15 residues. CDR3 sequence (DNA): TGTGCCAGCAGCTTGCGGTCTCAGGGCCCCTACGAGCAGTACTTC. This codes for CASSLRSQGPYEQYF.

To note about this clonotype: A much larger clone lies one base from this, so it may be a read error. The genes are TRBV30 and TRBJ1-2; D perhaps matches TRBD1 (5 bases). The CDR3 consists of 15 residues. Per germline, CDR1 GTSNPN and CDR2 SVGIG (reference sequence). The V end was cut by 5 bases, the J end by 7 bases, with 23 bases between. For the CDR3, the DNA is TGTGCCTGGGACAGCCTAGATCAAACACACTCTGGCTACACCTTC. It is translated as CAWDSLDQTHSGYTF.

This clonotype was picked up many times. The CDR3 loop is CASSGPGRSYNEQFF. In DNA form, the CDR3 reads TGTGCCAGCAGTGGACCGGGACGTAGCTACAATGAGCAGTTCTTC. The genes are TRBV28 and TRBJ2-1, with D possibly being TRBD1 or TRBD2 (5 bases each). Looked up from germline, CDR1 is MDHEN and CDR2 is SYDVKM. Trimming left V 5 bases short and J 3 bases short, with 14 bases between. CDR3 size: 15 residues.

This clonotype has ten or more counts. The V gene is TRBV12-3 or TRBV12-4, the J gene TRBJ1-6, with D maybe TRBD1 (6 bases). With 2 bases removed from V and 9 bases from J, the gap between germline ends came to 14 bases. CDR3 length equals 15 residues. In DNA, the CDR3 is TGTGCCAGCAGTTTACCCAGCAGGGGCTCTTCACCCCTCCACTTT. Translated, it gives CASSLPSRGSSPLHF.

This clonotype was recorded at least ten times. The rearrangement links TRBV5-1 to TRBJ2-3; the D is unclear. V shed 0 bases and J shed 4 bases, with 9 bases lying between them. Germline V gene sequence: CDR1 SGHRS, CDR2 YFSETQ. There are 14 residues in the CDR3. As DNA, the CDR3 is TGCGCCAGCAGCTTGGGGGCCCAGGCAGATACGCAGTATTTT. Its translation is CASSLGAQADTQYF.

This clonotype has ten or more counts. The chain is built from TRBV29-1 and TRBJ1-1; tentatively, D is TRBD1 (6 bases). Per the germline V gene, CDR1 is SQVTM and CDR2 is ANQGSEA. CDR3 size: 13 residues. Trimming stripped 4 bases from V and 6 bases from J, with 15 bases between. In DNA, the CDR3 is TGCAGCGTTGTACAGGGTTCTGGGGCTGAAGCTTTCTTT. It is translated as CSVVQGSGAEAFF.

This chain uses TRBV2 with TRBJ2-6, with no clear D. Between the trimmed V and J ends, which lost 5 bases and 1 base, there was a span of 15 bases. Germline-derived CDR1 and CDR2 are SNHLY and FYNNEI. The CDR3 is made up of 17 amino acids. CDR3 nucleotide sequence: TGTGCCAGCAGTTCTGCAGGCAGACAATCTGGGGCCAACGTCCTGACTTTC. Its translation is CASSSAGRQSGANVLTF.

With regard to this clonotype: This may stem from a read error, because a much larger clone lies one nucleotide away. The rearrangement joins TRBV6-2 or TRBV6-3 to TRBJ1-2, with a possible D match to TRBD1 (6 bases). The CDR3 length is 14 residues. Deletions cut 11 bases from V and 6 bases from J, with 22 bases between. The germline gives CDR1 MNHEY, CDR2 SVGEGT. In DNA form, the CDR3 reads TGTGCCGGCCTACGGGACAACCAAGGGGATGGCTACACCTTC. It codes for CAGLRDNQGDGYTF.

This sequence joins TRBV18 and TRBJ1-3, with unresolved D. The germline gives CDR1 KGHSH, CDR2 LQKENI. The CDR3 is made up of 15 amino acids. Trimming removed 0 bases at V and 1 base at J, with 7 bases between. The CDR3 protein is CASSPPLTSGNTIYF. The CDR3 DNA follows: TGTGCCAGCTCACCACCGTTGACATCTGGAAACACCATATATTTT.

This chain uses TRBV19 with TRBJ1-1, with 9 bases aligning to TRBD1. Germline CDR1 and CDR2: LNHDA and SQIVND (reference sequence). The CDR3 extends over 15 amino acids. V dropped 1 base and J dropped 5; count of bases not matched to a gene: 5. The DNA of the CDR3 is TGTGCCAGTAGTATAGTAGGACAGGGGAAGACTGAAGCTTTCTTT. The encoded protein is CASSIVGQGKTEAFF. Filled out from reference TRBV19 and TRBJ1-1, the complete variable domain reads DGGITQSPKYLFRKEGQNVTLSCEQNLNHDAMYWYRQDPGQGLRLIYYSQIVNDFQKGDIAEGYSVSREKKESFPLTVTSAQKNPTAFYLCASSIVGQGKTEAFFGQGTRLTVV.

There are many counts of this clonotype. This chain uses TRBV7-9 with TRBJ2-5, with 12 bases that match TRBD1. V gave up 5 bases and J gave up 4 bases; unmatched junction bases: 8. The germline CDR1 and CDR2 sequences are SEHNR and FQNEAQ (reference sequence). This CDR3 has 16 residues. The CDR3 DNA sequence: TGTGCCAGCAGCCTCCCGGGACAGGGGGCCGGAGAGACCCAGTACTTC. Protein product: CASSLPGQGAGETQYF.

The chain links TRBV11-2 to TRBJ2-3; 8 bases match TRBD1. CDR1 and CDR2 (germline): SGHAT, FQNNGV. V lost 6 bases to trimming and J lost 8 bases; unmatched junction nucleotides: 13. This CDR3 region has 15 residues. The DNA for the CDR3 is TGTGCCAGCAGGCCCGGGACAGGAACACTTGTTACGCAGTATTTT. Its translation: CASRPGTGTLVTQYF.

This chain links TRBV2 with TRBJ2-7, with D maybe TRBD2 (6 bases). The V end was cut by 6 bases, the J end by 6 bases, with 12 bases between. Germline-derived CDR1 and CDR2 are SNHLY and FYNNEI. The CDR3 contains 12 residues. The CDR3 region is CASSPTSAEQYF. The CDR3 DNA reads as TGTGCCAGCAGCCCGACTAGTGCCGAGCAGTACTTC.

Only a few counts were recorded for this clonotype. The chain couples TRBV5-6 to TRBJ1-2; D remains ambiguous. The CDR3 runs to 14 residues. Germline V gives CDR1 SGHDT, CDR2 YYEEEE. V was trimmed by 1 base and J by 3 bases, leaving 10 bases between them. Here the CDR3 reads CASSLITEDYGYTF. The DNA of the CDR3 is TGTGCCAGCAGCTTGATTACAGAAGACTATGGCTACACCTTC.

The rearrangement joins TRBV30 to TRBJ2-3, with D unresolved. The V end was cut by 4 bases, the J end by 1 base, with 9 bases between. The CDR3 totals 13 residues. CDR1 is GTSNPN and CDR2 is SVGIG in the germline V gene (reference sequence). The CDR3 DNA reads as TGTGCCTGGAACTCTATACGCACAGATACGCAGTATTTT. It yields the protein CAWNSIRTDTQYF. The variable domain in full, completed from reference TRBV30 and TRBJ2-3, reads SQTIHQWPATLVQPVGSPLSLECTVEGTSNPNLYWYRQAAGRGLQLLFYSVGIGQISSEVPQNLSASRPQDRQFILSSKKLLLSDSGFYLCAWNSIRTDTQYFGPGTRLTVL.

This clonotype was seen a handful of times. The chain uses TRBV4-1 and TRBJ2-7; D might be TRBD1 (5 bases). V shed 4 bases and J shed 2 bases, with 18 bases lying between them. Germline CDR1 MGHRA, CDR2 YSYEKL. The CDR3 totals 16 residues. This CDR3 is CASSPQADSSPYEQYF. CDR3 in DNA: TGCGCCAGCAGCCCGCAAGCCGACAGCTCGCCCTACGAGCAGTACTTC.

This clonotype has a count of ten or more. The CDR3 loop reads CASSPLMEEETQYF. The CDR3 DNA is TGTGCCAGCAGTCCCCTCATGGAGGAAGAGACCCAGTACTTC. The chain employs TRBV28 and TRBJ2-5; TRBD2 might be the D (5 bases). The V gene's germline CDR1 is MDHEN and CDR2 SYDVKM. The CDR3 extends over 14 amino acids. The V gene lost 5 bases and the J gene lost 3 bases, with 13 bases spanning the gap.

At least ten counts were recorded for this clonotype. The chain uses TRBV6-2 or TRBV6-3 and TRBJ1-2; 7 bases line up with TRBD1. The CDR3 contains 13 residues. The ends lost 0 bases at V and 7 bases at J; junction bases unmatched: 2. The germline V gene encodes CDR1 MNHEY and CDR2 SVGEGT. The CDR3 region has the DNA TGTGCCAGCAGTTACTCGAGGGGGCTTGGCTACACCTTC. This codes for CASSYSRGLGYTF.

This clonotype was observed many times. The V gene is TRBV6-1, the J gene TRBJ2-1; 8 bases line up with TRBD1. The CDR3 loop spans 20 amino acids. Unmatched junction bases numbered 24, after V lost 7 bases and J lost 4 bases. Germline CDR1 and CDR2: MNHNS and SASEGT. CDR3 protein: CASITDPGTGHPWGYNEQFF. In nucleotides, the CDR3 is TGTGCCAGCATTACCGACCCCGGGACAGGCCACCCCTGGGGTTACAATGAGCAGTTCTTC.

At least ten counts were recorded for this clonotype. V is TRBV30 and J is TRBJ2-5; D call uncertain. The CDR3 sequence is 13 residues long. V lost 0 bases to trimming and J lost 5 bases, with 10 bases between them. CDR1 and CDR2 (germline): GTSNPN, SVGIG (reference sequence). The CDR3 sequence: CAWSVDHLETQYF. The CDR3 DNA is TGTGCCTGGAGTGTCGATCATCTCGAGACCCAGTACTTC.

Many counts were recorded for this clonotype. The rearrangement uses TRBV5-1 and TRBJ2-1; a weak D match, TRBD2 (5 bases). CDR1 SGHRS and CDR2 YFSETQ come from the germline V gene. This CDR3 spans 14 amino acids. Between the trimmed V and J ends, which lost 0 bases and 10 bases, there was a span of 14 bases. The CDR3 region has the DNA TGCGCCAGCAGCTTGGCCGACTCCAGAGGGGAGCAGTTCTTC. It yields the protein CASSLADSRGEQFF.

This clonotype was recorded many times. The J gene is TRBJ2-1, the V gene TRBV5-1, with D possibly TRBD2 on 5 matching bases. The V gene's germline CDR1 is SGHRS and CDR2 YFSETQ. Between the trimmed V and J ends, which lost 2 bases and 5 bases, there was a span of 8 bases. The CDR3 runs 13 residues. For the CDR3, the DNA is TGCGCCAGCAGCTTCGGGGTCGACAATGAGCAGTTCTTC. Residues: CASSFGVDNEQFF.